This is a list of T cell receptor beta chains from one sample in a study of blood T cells in healthy people across ages. TCRdb fed the 5' RACE reads into MiXCR, producing one record per CDR3 protein. Of over 1,500,000 distinct CDR3 sequences listed, around 42% were seen once; the top ten hold approximately 22%. Sequenced: blood. The receptors come from a human donor in good health. The CDR3 runs from the conserved cysteine through the conserved F or W. Fields, in order: clone size, D gene, V gene, CDR3 length, J gene, CDR3 DNA, CDR3 protein. The D gene is left open where the match is weak. The size entry is marked missing in some rows and otherwise reads once, few, many or a size class.

few	TRBD2	TRBV7-2	16	TRBJ2-1	TGTGCCAGCAGCTCCCTAGGAGCGGGGAAGGACAATGAGCAGTTCTTC	CASSSLGAGKDNEQFF
.	.	TRBV28	14	TRBJ1-2	TGTGCCAGCAGTTTAACAGGGAACCCGGGGGGCTACACCTTC	CASSLTGNPGGYTF
.	TRBD2	TRBV4-3	15	TRBJ2-3	TGCGCCAGCAGCCAAGGGACTAGCGGGGGAGATACGCAGTATTTT	CASSQGTSGGDTQYF
few	.	TRBV12-3/TRBV12-4	13	TRBJ1-2	TGTACCAGCAGTTTAAGAGGGTACTATGGCTACACCTTC	CTSSLRGYYGYTF
once	.	TRBV29-1	14	TRBJ2-3	TGCGGCGTTGATAGAGGACGAAGCACAGATACGCAGTATTTT	CGVDRGRSTDTQYF
few	.	TRBV5-1	14	TRBJ2-7	TGCGCCAGCAGCTTGGAAGTGGCCAGCTACGAGCAGTACTTC	CASSLEVASYEQYF
.	.	TRBV5-1	15	TRBJ1-2	TGCGCCAGCAGCTCGGAGGTTCAGGGGAACTATGGCTACACCTTC	CASSSEVQGNYGYTF
few	.	TRBV6-1	14	TRBJ2-5	TGTGCCAGCAGTGAAGCGCCCTCCCAAGAGACCCAGTACTTC	CASSEAPSQETQYF
.	.	TRBV11-2	13	TRBJ1-5	TGTGCCAGCAGCTTAGGTCTAACGCAGCCCCAGCATTTT	CASSLGLTQPQHF
once	TRBD2	TRBV11-2	16	TRBJ2-1	TGTGCCAGCAGCCCTTTTGGGGTGCGGGGGTACAATGAGCAGTTCTTC	CASSPFGVRGYNEQFF
.	.	TRBV7-8	15	TRBJ1-6	TGTGCCAGCAGCTTAAAGGTTGACATAGATTCACCCCTCCACTTT	CASSLKVDIDSPLHF
many	.	TRBV7-9	15	TRBJ2-6	TGTGCCAGCAGCTTAGCGTTCCCTGGGGCCAACGTCCTGACTTTC	CASSLAFPGANVLTF
.	TRBD1	TRBV7-9	17	TRBJ2-7	TGTGCCTGCAGCACCAGCGGACAGGGGCACTTCCCCTACGAGCAGTACTTC	CACSTSGQGHFPYEQYF
few	.	TRBV7-8	15	TRBJ1-1	TGTGCCAGCAGCCTTCGTCGGGGGGCCCTTACTGAAGCTTTCTTT	CASSLRRGALTEAFF
.	TRBD1	TRBV20-1	18	TRBJ2-6	TGCAGTGCTAGAGTTTTACCGGGACAGCTCTCTGGGGCCAACGTCCTGACTTTC	CSARVLPGQLSGANVLTF
once	.	TRBV7-2	15	TRBJ1-2	TGTGCCAGCAGCGACTTAGACCGCGTGTTGGGGGGCTACACCTTC	CASSDLDRVLGGYTF
.	.	TRBV6-5	13	TRBJ1-1	TGTGCCAGCATGGTAGGATTTAACACTGAAGCTTTCTTT	CASMVGFNTEAFF
.	.	TRBV7-2	12	TRBJ1-2	TGTGCCAGCAGCGCTTACTCCTATGGCTACACCTTC	CASSAYSYGYTF
.	TRBD2	TRBV12-3/TRBV12-4	18	TRBJ2-3	TGTGCCAGCAGTTTTTATGCAGGGACTAGCGGGAGCGCAGATGTGCAATATTTT	CASSFYAGTSGSADVQYF
few	.	TRBV20-1	10	TRBJ2-1	TGCAGTCCAGGTGGGGCTGAGCAGTTCTTC	CSPGGAEQFF
few	.	TRBV7-9	14	TRBJ2-5	TGTGCCAGCAGCTTAATGACAGAACAAGAGACCCAGTACTTC	CASSLMTEQETQYF
few	.	TRBV7-2	14	TRBJ2-3	TGTGCCAGCGGCTTATTGCTGGTTACAGATACGCAGTATTTT	CASGLLLVTDTQYF
.	TRBD1	TRBV7-2	14	TRBJ2-7	TGTGCCAGCAGCGGGGACAGGTCATCCTACGAGCAGTACTTC	CASSGDRSSYEQYF
.	.	TRBV12-3/TRBV12-4	14	TRBJ2-1	TGTGCCAGCAGTGCAACCGGGGGCTACAATGAGCAGTTCTTC	CASSATGGYNEQFF
.	.	TRBV19	14	TRBJ2-1	TGTGCCAGTAGTATTAGAGGGAATAGCAATGAGCAGTTCTTC	CASSIRGNSNEQFF
.	.	TRBV12-3/TRBV12-4	12	TRBJ2-7	TGTGCCAGCAGTTCCCCTGGTCGCGAGCAGTACTTC	CASSSPGREQYF
.	TRBD2	TRBV11-1	15	TRBJ2-5	TGTGCCAGCAGGAGGGCGGGACTAGTCGCGGAGACCCAGTACTTC	CASRRAGLVAETQYF